The sequence of this TCR beta chain was determined in a study of shared clonotypes between healthy human individuals. The study's findings and limits: The genetic and exposure-history diversity represented was limited by few donors.

How the authors handled the data: Owing to the provision of junction-only sequences devoid of quality scores by immunoSEQ, filtering differed. Sequencing used immunoSEQ multiplex PCR; TCRdb keeps in-frame clones, though not all of them. That table furnishes V, J and clone size, whereas the DNA furnished D and trimming. The sample contains about 500,000 clones, more than 70% of which appear only once. Details on this clone: Its antigen is not identified.

Trimming left V 1 base short and J 1 base short, with 5 bases between. The germline V gene has CDR1 SGHRS and CDR2 YFSETQ. The CDR3 is 13 residues long. This chain connects TRBV5-1 to TRBJ2-5; no clear D gene. The specimen was PBMCs. The TCR sequence derives from a woman aged 40 to 50 in good health. Some clones in this sample may be carry-over from other donors' samples. The CDR3 DNA follows: TGCGCCAGCAGCTTGCATACCCAAGAGACCCAGTACTTC. It yields the protein CASSLHTQETQYF.